Each of the 12 T cell receptor beta chains below was sequenced from the same sample in a study of control samples from healthy donors and cancer patients (dated by TCRdb to 2020 to 2021). Library creation used the immunoSEQ multiplex PCR assay. The source is immuneACCESS, and TCRdb retained only in-frame sequences with V and J called. Part of the clones is not carried over; for the studies checked, unresolved V genes explain less than half of this, and the remainder is unexplained. The sample table contains around 48,000 clones; only one count was recorded for over 85% of them. Of the sample, around a quarter falls within the top ten clones. The source material was PBMCs. Receptor source: a woman aged 50 to 60 with head and neck cancer.

The V call is TRBV30, the J call TRBJ1-3; D unresolved. With 1 base removed from V and 5 bases from J, the gap between germline ends came to 12 bases. CDR3 length: 14 amino acids. Germline V lookup: CDR1 GTSNPN, CDR2 SVGIG (reference sequence). The CDR3 spells CAWSDTGLRNTIYF. CDR3 DNA: TGTGCCTGGAGTGACACTGGCCTGAGAAACACCATATATTTT. Full variable domain (outside the CDR3, taken from reference TRBV30 and TRBJ1-3): SQTIHQWPATLVQPVGSPLSLECTVEGTSNPNLYWYRQAAGRGLQLLFYSVGIGQISSEVPQNLSASRPQDRQFILSSKKLLLSDSGFYLCAWSDTGLRNTIYFGEGSWLTVV.

The chain uses TRBV19 and TRBJ1-5, with D maybe TRBD1 (5 bases). This CDR3 comprises 14 residues. V lost 3 bases and J lost 6, with 12 bases in between. Germline loops: CDR1 LNHDA, CDR2 SQIVND (reference sequence). CDR3 coding DNA: TGTGCCAGTAGTATTATTGGGACCTTTCAGCCCCAGCATTTT. This translates into CASSIIGTFQPQHF.

This chain joins TRBV19 and TRBJ2-5; D gene ambiguous. CDR1 and CDR2 from the germline V gene are LNHDA and SQIVND (reference sequence). V shed 4 bases and J shed 2 bases, with 11 bases lying between them. The CDR3 has 14 amino acids. CDR3 in amino acids: CASSNGRTQETQYF. The CDR3 DNA sequence: TGTGCCAGTAGTAATGGACGGACGCAAGAGACCCAGTACTTC.

The chain recombines TRBV6-5 with TRBJ1-6, with D possibly matching TRBD1 (6 bases). The germline V and J ends were trimmed by 5 bases and 7 bases, with 15 bases remaining between them. CDR1 and CDR2 (germline): MNHEY, SVGAGI. The CDR3 consists of 15 residues. CDR3 DNA sequence: TGTGCCAGCAGTCGCGGGACACTGGAAAATTCACCCCTCCACTTT. This translates into CASSRGTLENSPLHF.

The chain combines TRBV5-1 with TRBJ1-1; a weak D match, TRBD1 (5 bases). Trimming stripped 3 bases from V and 1 base from J, with 7 bases between. Per germline, CDR1 SGHRS and CDR2 YFSETQ. The CDR3 is made up of 13 amino acids. CDR3 sequence reads: CASSWDGNTEAFF. The DNA of the CDR3 is TGCGCCAGCAGCTGGGACGGGAACACTGAAGCTTTCTTT.

This clone was seen a handful of times. The J gene is TRBJ2-7, the V gene TRBV2; possible D gene TRBD2, 7 bases. V lost 8 bases, J lost 2 bases, and 22 bases lay in between. The V gene's germline CDR1 is SNHLY and CDR2 FYNNEI. This CDR3 is built from 16 residues. The CDR3 DNA is TGTGCCAGCGGGGGGGCTACTACAGCCAGGCCCTACGAGCAGTACTTC. This translates into CASGGATTARPYEQYF.

This chain connects TRBV28 to TRBJ1-1; 8 nucleotides align to TRBD1. The CDR3 consists of 13 residues. The trim removed 7 bases at V and 3 bases at J, leaving 4 bases unmatched. Germline values: CDR1 MDHEN, CDR2 SYDVKM. In DNA, the CDR3 is TGTGCCAGCACCTCGACAGGGGACACTGAAGCTTTCTTT. It specifies CASTSTGDTEAFF.

In this sample, this clone turned up once. In the same sample, other DNA sequences code for this CDR3. The rearrangement joins TRBV30 to TRBJ1-5; D is unclear. V was shortened by 5 bases and J by 0 bases, with 5 bases between the two germline ends. The germline gives CDR1 GTSNPN, CDR2 SVGIG (reference sequence). The CDR3 sequence is 12 residues long. CDR3 coding DNA: TGTGCCTGGTCAGATAGCAATCAGCCCCAGCATTTT. This gives the protein CAWSDSNQPQHF.

This clone was seen only once. The chain carries TRBV2 and TRBJ2-3, with 10 bases matching TRBD2. The CDR3 runs to 13 residues. Germline assignment: CDR1 SNHLY and CDR2 FYNNEI. J lost 6 bases, V lost 6 bases, and 3 bases had no gene match. As DNA, the CDR3 is TGTGCCAGCAGAGGGGGACTAGCGGATACGCAGTATTTT. It codes for CASRGGLADTQYF.

This clone was counted once. The V and J genes are TRBV28 and TRBJ1-2, with D possibly being TRBD1 (5 bases). The CDR3 sequence is 13 residues long. Trimming stripped 8 bases from V and 1 base from J, with 11 bases between. In germline, CDR1 is MDHEN, CDR2 SYDVKM. The CDR3: CASRKRGNYGYTF. The CDR3 DNA sequence: TGTGCCAGCCGAAAAAGGGGTAACTATGGCTACACCTTC.

The chain couples TRBV6-1 to TRBJ2-6; D not certain. The CDR3 spans 17 residues. Between the trimmed V and J ends, which lost 0 bases and 0 bases, there was a span of 9 bases. The germline gives CDR1 MNHNS, CDR2 SASEGT. The DNA for the CDR3 is TGTGCCAGCAGTGAAGCGCCGATTAGCTCTGGGGCCAACGTCCTGACTTTC. Translated, it gives CASSEAPISSGANVLTF.

This clone showed up just a few times. This rearrangement joins TRBV7-2 to TRBJ2-1; TRBD2 aligns across 9 bases. In germline, CDR1 is SGHTA, CDR2 FQGNSA. The CDR3 runs 17 residues. Unmatched junction bases numbered 12, after V lost 1 base and J lost 8 bases. CDR3 region: CASSLESGLARAHEQFF. The CDR3 coding sequence is TGTGCCAGCAGCTTAGAATCGGGACTAGCCCGAGCTCATGAGCAGTTCTTC.